The 23 T cell receptor beta chains given below trace back to one sample, sequenced in a study of tumor-infiltrating lymphocytes in localized non-small cell lung cancer (dated by TCRdb to the early 2020s). The library relied on the immunoSEQ multiplex PCR assay. The table was pulled from immuneACCESS by TCRdb, which kept in-frame rearrangements only. Such tables lose some clones; where checked, under half of the loss comes from unresolved V genes, and the rest has no known cause. This sample has some 7,000 clones in its table, and 74% of those were observed once. Of the sample, 25% to 35% is held by the ten largest clones. The sequenced material came from lung tumor tissue. Every receptor here comes from a human donor with non-small cell lung cancer.

This clone is a singleton in its sample. The CDR3 sequence is CASSQDGTSGSVTQYF. The DNA of the CDR3 is TGCGCCAGCAGCCAAGACGGGACTAGCGGCTCAGTTACGCAGTATTTT. V and J are TRBV4-3 and TRBJ2-3, with 11 bases aligning to TRBD2. In germline, CDR1 is LGHNA, CDR2 YSLEER. Trimming removed 0 bases from V and 8 bases from J; junction bases left unmatched: 7. This CDR3 is built from 16 residues.

V usage is TRBV20-1 and J usage is TRBJ2-7; no clear D gene. The CDR3 consists of 10 residues. Germline V gene lookup returns CDR1 DFQATT and CDR2 SNEGSKA (reference sequence). V shed 4 bases and J shed 2 bases, with 3 bases lying between them. CDR3 nucleotides: TGCAGTGCTATCGCCTACGAGCAGTACTTC. The encoded protein is CSAIAYEQYF.

The chain carries TRBV5-6 and TRBJ2-3; D unclear. V dropped 1 base and J dropped 0 bases, with 6 bases sitting between them. From germline, CDR1 is SGHDT and CDR2 YYEEEE. The CDR3 is 14 amino acids. DNA of the CDR3: TGTGCCAGCAGCTTGAGAGCAAGCACAGATACGCAGTATTTT. Translating gives CASSLRASTDTQYF.

This chain joins TRBV6-5 and TRBJ2-3; D gene unclear. Trimming took 2 bases from V and 2 from J, leaving 5 bases between them. Germline values: CDR1 MNHEY, CDR2 SVGAGI. The CDR3 length is 13 residues. The CDR3 nucleotides are TGTGCCAGCAGTTACAGGGACACAGATACGCAGTATTTT. Translation gives CASSYRDTDTQYF.

This chain uses TRBV7-9 with TRBJ2-3, with D hard to call. Trimming removed 4 bases at V and 4 bases at J, with 9 bases between. Germline loops: CDR1 SEHNR, CDR2 FQNEAQ (reference sequence). The CDR3 is 13 residues long. CDR3 sequence: CASSSPRPDTQYF. The DNA for the CDR3 is TGTGCCAGCAGCTCCCCGCGGCCAGATACGCAGTATTTT.

CDR3 residues: CAISRTGADAEAFF. For the CDR3, the DNA is TGTGCCATCTCCCGGACAGGGGCCGACGCTGAAGCTTTCTTT. V gene TRBV10-3 combines with J gene TRBJ1-1; TRBD1 matches 9 bases. The CDR3 consists of 14 residues. Trimming removed 8 bases from V and 6 bases from J; junction bases left unmatched: 10. Germline CDR1 ENHRY, CDR2 SYGVKD.

This clone occurred a few times. This chain connects TRBV5-6 to TRBJ2-5; TRBD1 agrees at 10 bases. The germline CDR1 and CDR2 sequences are SGHDT and YYEEEE. Trimming at V came to 5 bases and at J to 5 bases, leaving 9 bases not matched to a gene. The CDR3 covers 15 residues. The CDR3 spells CASSLLGQGRETQYF. The CDR3 coding sequence is TGTGCCAGCAGTTTGCTGGGACAGGGGAGGGAGACCCAGTACTTC.

This chain links TRBV30 with TRBJ1-3; 9 positions match TRBD1. The germline CDR1 and CDR2 sequences are GTSNPN and SVGIG (reference sequence). There are 12 residues in the CDR3. V lost 4 bases to trimming and J lost 8 bases; unmatched junction nucleotides: 3. The CDR3 sequence: CAWKGQGYTIYF. For the CDR3, the DNA is TGTGCCTGGAAGGGACAGGGTTACACCATATATTTT.

The chain has TRBV18 and TRBJ2-7, with 10 bases fitting TRBD1. The CDR3 spans 14 residues. Germline V gives CDR1 KGHSH, CDR2 LQKENI. J lost 5 bases, V lost 6 bases, and 7 bases had no gene match. CDR3 DNA sequence: TGTGCCAGCTCCTACCGGGACAGGGGACACGAGCAGTACTTC. This sequence encodes CASSYRDRGHEQYF.

V gene TRBV7-9 combines with J gene TRBJ2-7; a possible D gene is TRBD1 (6 bases). The length of the CDR3 is 14 residues. Germline V CDR1 and CDR2: SEHNR, FQNEAQ (reference sequence). V lost 5 bases, J lost 1 base, and 12 bases lay in between. This chain's CDR3 is CASSPGQPSYEQYF. In nucleotides, the CDR3 is TGTGCCAGCAGCCCCGGACAGCCTTCCTACGAGCAGTACTTC.

This clone was observed once. J is TRBJ1-2 and V is TRBV19; the D gene is possibly TRBD1 (5 bases). V dropped 10 bases and J dropped 0 bases, with 18 bases sitting between them. The CDR3 length is 15 residues. CDR1 is LNHDA, CDR2 SQIVND, per germline (reference sequence). The CDR3 DNA is TGTGCCACCGAGGGGTCCCGGTCGGCTAACTATGGCTACACCTTC. It translates to CATEGSRSANYGYTF.

This rearrangement joins TRBV4-3 to TRBJ1-6; D not certain. This CDR3 is 16 amino acids long. Trimming removed 0 bases from V and 4 bases from J, with 10 bases in between. Germline CDR1 is LGHNA and CDR2 is YSLEER. CDR3 nucleotides: TGCGCCAGCAGCCAAGATGGGAGCAGGTATAATTCACCCCTCCACTTT. Its protein is CASSQDGSRYNSPLHF.

The V and J genes are TRBV7-2 and TRBJ1-4; 7 positions match TRBD1. The CDR3 is 14 residues long. Germline V gene data show CDR1 as SGHTA and CDR2 as FQGNSA. V shed 5 bases, J shed 7 bases, and the junction held 7 bases outside the gene matches. CDR3 sequence (DNA): TGTGCCAGCAGCCAGGGGGGAATGGGTGAAAAACTGTTTTTT. Translating it yields CASSQGGMGEKLFF.

This clone was detected only once. This chain links TRBV5-6 with TRBJ1-1; 8 nucleotides agree with TRBD1. This CDR3 contains 13 residues. Germline trimming cut 3 bases from V and 4 bases from J; bases unmatched to any gene: 2. The germline V gene has CDR1 SGHDT and CDR2 YYEEEE. The CDR3 protein is CASSWTGTTEAFF. In DNA, the CDR3 is TGTGCCAGCAGCTGGACAGGGACCACTGAAGCTTTCTTT.

The chain combines TRBV5-4 with TRBJ1-2; D is unclear. Trimming shortened V by 4 bases and J by 6 bases, and 19 bases separated the two germline ends. Germline CDR1 is SGHNT and CDR2 is YYREEE (reference sequence). The CDR3 runs to 15 residues. This chain's CDR3 is CASSAPSGSEDGYTF. CDR3 coding DNA: TGTGCCAGCAGCGCGCCGTCGGGGTCGGAGGATGGCTACACCTTC.

This chain connects TRBV4-3 to TRBJ1-4; TRBD1 aligns across 7 bases. This CDR3 is 16 amino acids long. After removal of 0 bases from V and 8 bases from J, the junction contained 9 bases not matched to a gene. CDR1 is LGHNA, CDR2 YSLEER, per germline. DNA for the CDR3: TGCGCCAGCAGCCAAGAAAGTCCCAGGGGGGGCGAAAAACTGTTTTTT. As protein: CASSQESPRGGEKLFF.

The V gene is TRBV5-1, the J gene TRBJ2-3; 9 nucleotides line up with TRBD1. This CDR3 region has 14 residues. Germline lookup yields CDR1 SGHRS and CDR2 YFSETQ. J lost 6 bases, V lost 4 bases, and 6 bases had no gene match. The CDR3 region has the DNA TGCGCCAGCAGCACGGGACAGGGCTTGGATACGCAGTATTTT. Translating it yields CASSTGQGLDTQYF.

This clone was seen more than once but under ten times. V gene TRBV6-1 combines with J gene TRBJ2-2; the D gene is possibly TRBD1 (6 bases). There are 13 residues in the CDR3. The germline V gene has CDR1 MNHNS and CDR2 SASEGT. Trimming took off 5 bases at V and 5 bases at J, with 9 bases between the two ends. The CDR3 sequence: CASSYTGTGELFF. The CDR3 nucleotides are TGTGCCAGCAGTTATACAGGGACCGGGGAGCTGTTTTTT.

This clone was picked up a small number of times. The genes are TRBV15 and TRBJ2-7; D call uncertain. The V gene lost 2 bases and the J gene lost 0 bases, with 8 bases spanning the gap. The germline CDR1 and CDR2 sequences are LNHNV and YYDKDF (reference sequence). This CDR3 has 14 amino acids. This chain's CDR3 is CATSRLADSYEQYF. The CDR3, as DNA: TGTGCCACCAGCAGATTGGCGGACTCCTACGAGCAGTACTTC.

V gene TRBV5-6 combines with J gene TRBJ2-7; D call uncertain. Trimming shortened V by 6 bases and J by 0 bases, and 13 bases separated the two germline ends. The CDR3 totals 14 residues. Germline V lookup: CDR1 SGHDT, CDR2 YYEEEE. Here the CDR3 DNA reads TGTGCCAGCACCCTTGGAGCTCTCTCCTACGAGCAGTACTTC. Amino acids: CASTLGALSYEQYF.

CDR3 in amino acids: CATSPDRGYEQYF. The CDR3 bases are TGTGCCACCTCCCCGGACAGGGGCTACGAGCAGTACTTC. The gene calls are TRBV5-4 and TRBJ2-7, with 9 bases aligning to TRBD1. Germline V gives CDR1 SGHNT, CDR2 YYREEE (reference sequence). The CDR3 runs 13 residues. J lost 3 bases, V lost 9 bases, and 7 bases had no gene match.

The V gene is TRBV5-4, the J gene TRBJ2-5, with TRBD2 matching 8 bases. Per germline, CDR1 SGHNT and CDR2 YYREEE (reference sequence). Trimming cost V 1 base and J 5 bases; bases outside gene matches: 1. This CDR3 has 13 residues. DNA of the CDR3: TGTGCCAGCAGCTTGCCTAGCGGGGAGACCCAGTACTTC. This encodes CASSLPSGETQYF.

The chain uses TRBV7-6 and TRBJ2-1; D gene ambiguous. The CDR3 has 14 residues. Trimming pared 2 bases from V and 3 bases from J, leaving 8 bases between. Germline loops: CDR1 SGHVS, CDR2 FNYEAQ. The CDR3 spells CASSLSGNYNEQFF. The DNA for the CDR3 is TGTGCCAGCAGCTTAAGTGGAAACTACAATGAGCAGTTCTTC.